A selection of T cell receptor beta chains follows, all from one sample in a study of early T cells in non-severe SARS-CoV-2 infection. One entry per CDR3 protein, called by TCRdb with MiXCR from the 5' RACE reads. The sample includes tens of thousands of distinct CDR3 sequences, around 4.6% of them seen just once. Specimen: whole blood. Source of these receptors: an adult who was a healthcare worker with PCR-confirmed SARS-CoV-2 infection or an uninfected control (not recorded which). CDR3s include the opening cysteine and the closing phenylalanine or tryptophan. A D gene is named only where the DNA matches it firmly. The size field reads how often the clone was seen (once, few, many) or a class if it is expanded.

d_gene,j_gene,v_gene,abundance,CDR3nt,CDR3aa
NA,TRBJ2-2,TRBV14,many,TGTGCCAGCAGCCCCGTAATGCTGAACACCGGGGAGCTGTTTTTT,CASSPVMLNTGELFF
NA,TRBJ2-7,TRBV27,many,TGTGCCAGCCGATCCCTGGACAGCTACTACGAGCAGTACTTC,CASRSLDSYYEQYF
NA,TRBJ1-4,TRBV12-3/TRBV12-4,few,TGTGCCAGCAGTTTTTGGGGGAGTAATGAAAAACTGTTTTTT,CASSFWGSNEKLFF
NA,TRBJ2-1,TRBV3-1,many,TGTGCCAGCAGCCAATGGTCGGGGCATGAGCAGTTCTTC,CASSQWSGHEQFF
NA,TRBJ2-5,TRBV7-9,many,TGTGCCAGCAGCTCCCGACTCAGGGGGGTAGGAGAGACCCAGTACTTC,CASSSRLRGVGETQYF
NA,TRBJ1-4,TRBV4-3,many,TGCGCCAGCAGCCTAGGGGAAAGGAATAATGAAAAACTGTTTTTT,CASSLGERNNEKLFF
NA,TRBJ2-7,TRBV6-2/TRBV6-3,many,TGTGCCAGCAGACGCGGCTACGAGCAGTACTTC,CASRRGYEQYF
NA,TRBJ1-1,TRBV29-1,many,TGCAGCGTTTACAGGAACACTGAAGCTTTCTTT,CSVYRNTEAFF
TRBD1,TRBJ2-7,TRBV2,medium-sized,TGTGCCAGCAAGAGGACAGGGAGCTACGAGCAGTACTTC,CASKRTGSYEQYF
TRBD1,TRBJ1-1,TRBV5-1,many,TGCGCCAGCAGCTTGACAGGGGTGAACACTGAAGCTTTCTTT,CASSLTGVNTEAFF